Shown below are 23 T cell receptor beta chains from a single sample sequenced in a study of blood T cell repertoires in COVID-19. Only in-frame clones appear in the TCRdb table, and some are missing; sequencing was by immunoSEQ multiplex PCR. Of 300,000 or so clones detected, less than 90% appear once; the ten largest clones hold about 0.93%. The sequenced sample was PBMCs or T cells enriched from blood (not recorded which). The receptors shown here come from a woman in her twenties or thirties who had recovered from COVID-19.

The chain joins TRBV10-3 to TRBJ1-2; 7 bases are shared with TRBD1. The CDR3 has 12 residues. Germline-derived CDR1 and CDR2 are ENHRY and SYGVKD. The V and J ends lost 10 bases and 3 bases, in that order; junction bases with no gene match: 5. The CDR3 DNA reads TGTGCCAACCGGGACAGCCACTATGGCTACACCTTC. It specifies CANRDSHYGYTF.

V gene TRBV9 combines with J gene TRBJ1-3; the D gene is possibly TRBD1 (6 bases). Germline V gene data show CDR1 as SGDLS and CDR2 as YYNGEE. Trimming removed 0 bases from V and 4 bases from J, with 20 bases in between. The length of the CDR3 is 18 residues. The CDR3 DNA is TGTGCCAGCAGCGTAGGAGGTTCTGGACAGTTGGTAGGAAACACCATATATTTT. It is translated as CASSVGGSGQLVGNTIYF.

This clone showed up just a few times. V is TRBV24-1 and J is TRBJ1-2; TRBD1 is a possible D gene (5 bases). CDR3 length: 12 amino acids. Between the trimmed V and J ends, which lost 5 bases and 6 bases, there was a span of 9 bases. The germline V gene has CDR1 KGHDR and CDR2 SFDVKD. The CDR3 here is CATSASGNGYTF. The CDR3 DNA reads as TGTGCCACCAGTGCGTCAGGGAATGGCTACACCTTC.

The V call is TRBV3-1 (or the pseudogene TRBV3-2), the J call TRBJ2-7; 8 positions agree with TRBD1. This CDR3 region has 15 residues. V lost 4 bases, J lost 7 bases, and 12 bases stayed unmatched. Germline V gene sequence: CDR1 LGHDT, CDR2 YNNKEL (reference sequence). The CDR3 nucleotides are TGTGCCAGCAGCCTGAGAAGGACAGGGCCACGGGAGCAGTACTTC. Protein product: CASSLRRTGPREQYF.

The gene calls are TRBV6-5 and TRBJ2-3; D call uncertain. The CDR3 is made up of 16 amino acids. The V gene lost 0 bases and the J gene lost 0 bases, with 10 bases spanning the gap. Germline CDR1 reads MNHEY; CDR2 reads SVGAGI. The CDR3: CASSYSVTTSTDTQYF. The CDR3 nucleotides read TGTGCCAGCAGTTACTCGGTGACAACTAGCACAGATACGCAGTATTTT.

V is TRBV7-9 and J is TRBJ1-2; 7 positions match TRBD1. V shed 5 bases, J shed 4 bases, and the junction held 4 bases outside the gene matches. CDR3 length: 13 residues. CDR1 and CDR2 (germline): SEHNR, FQNEAQ (reference sequence). This CDR3 is CASSEGTVYGYTF. Here the CDR3 DNA reads TGTGCCAGCAGCGAAGGGACAGTCTATGGCTACACCTTC. Full variable domain (remainder filled in from reference TRBV7-9 and TRBJ1-2): DTGVSQNPRHKITKRGQNVTFRCDPISEHNRLYWYRQTLGQGPEFLTYFQNEAQLEKSRLLSDRFSAERPKGSFSTLEIQRTEQGDSAMYLCASSEGTVYGYTFGSGTRLTVV.

This chain joins TRBV5-1 and TRBJ2-2; a weak D match, TRBD1 (6 bases). Germline CDR1 is SGHRS and CDR2 is YFSETQ. There are 15 residues in the CDR3. Trimming stripped 0 bases from V and 2 bases from J, with 8 bases between. DNA for the CDR3: TGCGCCAGCAGCTTGGGACAGGAAAACACCGGGGAGCTGTTTTTT. This translates into CASSLGQENTGELFF.

The rearrangement uses TRBV2 and TRBJ2-1; D not resolved. The CDR3 spans 13 residues. The V gene's germline CDR1 is SNHLY and CDR2 FYNNEI. The germline V and J ends were trimmed by 7 bases and 8 bases, with 15 bases remaining between them. The CDR3 loop is CASNVGSGDEQFF. In DNA, the CDR3 is TGTGCCAGCAATGTCGGCTCAGGCGATGAGCAGTTCTTC.

The rearrangement links TRBV2 to TRBJ2-2, with D tentatively TRBD2 (6 bases). The CDR3 spans 15 residues. Trimming left V 0 bases short and J 7 bases short, with 12 bases between. Germline assignment: CDR1 SNHLY and CDR2 FYNNEI. CDR3 bases: TGTGCCAGCAGTGAAGCGCTGGGGGAGGTCGGGGAGCTGTTTTTT. Its protein product is CASSEALGEVGELFF.

The chain employs TRBV28 and TRBJ2-1, with TRBD1 identical over 7 bases. This CDR3 region has 16 residues. V was pared by 3 bases and J by 4 bases, with 9 bases of the junction left unmatched. The germline V gene encodes CDR1 MDHEN and CDR2 SYDVKM. Here the CDR3 reads CASSFPRDSPYNEQFF. CDR3 DNA sequence: TGTGCCAGCAGTTTCCCCCGGGACAGCCCGTACAATGAGCAGTTCTTC.

This chain connects TRBV3-1 (or the pseudogene TRBV3-2) to TRBJ1-6; D unresolved. The CDR3 has 18 amino acids. CDR1 and CDR2 (germline): LGHDT, YNNKEL (reference sequence). V lost 4 bases and J 0 bases, leaving 16 bases between the germline ends. CDR3 sequence reads: CASSRHHLRSSYNSPLHF. The CDR3 nucleotides are TGTGCCAGCAGCCGCCACCACCTAAGGAGCTCCTATAATTCACCCCTCCACTTT.

This chain connects TRBV2 to TRBJ1-2; D may be TRBD1 (5 bases). The germline V and J ends were trimmed by 5 bases and 0 bases, with 13 bases remaining between them. CDR3 size: 15 residues. CDR1 and CDR2 from the germline V gene are SNHLY and FYNNEI. The CDR3 loop is CASSPETDSNYGYTF. The CDR3 bases are TGTGCCAGCAGTCCGGAGACAGATTCTAACTATGGCTACACCTTC.

V gene TRBV28 combines with J gene TRBJ1-5; D possibly corresponds to TRBD1 (5 bases). V shed 8 bases and J shed 7 bases, with 12 bases lying between them. The CDR3 contains 12 residues. The V gene's germline CDR1 is MDHEN and CDR2 SYDVKM. The CDR3 DNA follows: TGTGCCAGCGGGGGGGTGGGACAGCCCCAGCATTTT. As protein: CASGGVGQPQHF.

The chain carries TRBV6-2 or TRBV6-3 and TRBJ2-7; D unresolved. The V end was cut by 2 bases, the J end by 2 bases, with 7 bases between. The CDR3 is made up of 13 amino acids. Germline CDR1 and CDR2: MNHEY and SVGEGT. CDR3 nucleotide sequence: TGTGCCAGCAGTTACAACACAGCCTACGAGCAGTACTTC. Its translation is CASSYNTAYEQYF.

The CDR3 sequence: CASSQGFLLAQSDTQYF. CDR3 sequence (DNA): TGCGCCAGCAGCCAAGGGTTCCTACTAGCGCAATCAGATACGCAGTATTTT. V is TRBV4-1 and J is TRBJ2-3, with 7 bases fitting TRBD2. The J segment lost 4 bases and the V segment lost 1 base, leaving 11 bases of the junction unmatched. Germline V gene sequence: CDR1 MGHRA, CDR2 YSYEKL. The CDR3 runs to 17 residues.

The chain carries TRBV7-2 and TRBJ2-7, with 9 bases aligning to TRBD1. This CDR3 has 14 residues. J gave up 4 bases and V 5 bases, and 6 bases lay outside the gene matches. Germline CDR1 reads SGHTA; CDR2 reads FQGNSA. The CDR3 region is CASSQRQGVYEQYF. The DNA for the CDR3 is TGTGCCAGCAGCCAAAGACAGGGGGTATACGAGCAGTACTTC.

This clone occurred a few times. This chain links TRBV15 with TRBJ2-1; D not resolved. V was cut by 8 bases and J by 0 bases, with 8 bases left in between. The CDR3 length is 13 residues. Per the germline V gene, CDR1 is LNHNV and CDR2 is YYDKDF (reference sequence). The CDR3 DNA reads as TGTGCCACCCGTGACTTCTCCTACAATGAGCAGTTCTTC. It encodes CATRDFSYNEQFF.

CDR3 sequence: CASSLWGANSPLHF. Written as DNA, the CDR3 is TGTGCCAGCAGCTTATGGGGCGCTAATTCACCCCTCCACTTT. The chain has TRBV11-2 and TRBJ1-6, with a tentative D call TRBD1 (5 bases). V was pared by 2 bases and J by 6 bases, with 8 bases between. CDR1 is SGHAT and CDR2 is FQNNGV in the germline V gene. The CDR3 sequence is 14 residues long.

The rearrangement links TRBV10-2 to TRBJ2-7; 10 nucleotides align to TRBD1. Germline loops: CDR1 WSHSY, CDR2 SAAADI. V shed 8 bases, J shed 2 bases, and the junction held 3 bases outside the gene matches. The CDR3 loop spans 13 amino acids. DNA of the CDR3: TGCGCCAGCGGACAGGGGGGGCCCTACGAGCAGTACTTC. Translated: CASGQGGPYEQYF.

The chain recombines TRBV6-5 with TRBJ1-6; possible D gene TRBD1, 6 bases. Trimming pared 8 bases from V and 6 bases from J, leaving 14 bases between. The germline CDR1 and CDR2 sequences are MNHEY and SVGAGI. This CDR3 is built from 14 residues. CDR3 in amino acids: CASVTGQFNSPLHF. CDR3 DNA sequence: TGTGCCAGCGTCACAGGACAGTTTAATTCACCCCTCCACTTT.

This clone was seen once. The J gene is TRBJ1-5, the V gene TRBV19; 7 nucleotides align to TRBD1. Germline-derived CDR1 and CDR2 are LNHDA and SQIVND (reference sequence). This CDR3 is 15 amino acids long. The ends lost 5 bases at V and 6 bases at J; junction bases unmatched: 10. CDR3 sequence: CASSLQGRSGQPQHF. The CDR3 DNA sequence: TGTGCCAGTAGTCTACAGGGGCGGTCGGGTCAGCCCCAGCATTTT.

V gene TRBV11-3 combines with J gene TRBJ2-7, with a tentative D call TRBD1 (6 bases). Germline values: CDR1 SGHNT, CDR2 YENEEA. Trimming took 4 bases from V and 2 from J, leaving 12 bases between them. This CDR3 contains 14 residues. The CDR3 sequence: CASSSDSLTYEQYF. CDR3 sequence (DNA): TGTGCCAGCAGCTCGGACAGCCTTACCTACGAGCAGTACTTC. Based on the CDR3 plus reference TRBV11-3 and TRBJ2-7, the full variable domain is EAGVVQSPRYKIIEKKQPVAFWCNPISGHNTLYWYLQNLGQGPELLIRYENEEAVDDSQLPKDRFSAERLKGVDSTLKIQPAELGDSAVYLCASSSDSLTYEQYFGPGTRLTVT.

This chain links TRBV10-3 with TRBJ1-2; a possible D gene is TRBD1 (5 bases). This CDR3 has 16 amino acids. Germline CDR1 ENHRY, CDR2 SYGVKD. V lost 4 bases to trimming and J lost 2 bases, with 17 bases between them. Here the CDR3 reads CAISASGGASNYGYTF. The CDR3 DNA follows: TGTGCCATCAGTGCCTCGGGTGGGGCCTCCAACTATGGCTACACCTTC.